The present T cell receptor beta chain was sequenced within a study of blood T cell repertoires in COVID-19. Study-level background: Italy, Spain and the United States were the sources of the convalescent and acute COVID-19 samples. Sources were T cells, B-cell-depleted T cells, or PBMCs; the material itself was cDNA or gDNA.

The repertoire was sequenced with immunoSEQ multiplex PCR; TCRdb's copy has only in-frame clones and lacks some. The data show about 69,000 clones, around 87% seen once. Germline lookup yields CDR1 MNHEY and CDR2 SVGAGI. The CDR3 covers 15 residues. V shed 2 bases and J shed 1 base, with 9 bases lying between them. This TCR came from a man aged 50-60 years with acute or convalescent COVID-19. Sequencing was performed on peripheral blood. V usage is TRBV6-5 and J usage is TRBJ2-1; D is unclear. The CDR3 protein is CASSYRSLSYNEQFF. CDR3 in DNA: TGTGCCAGCAGTTACAGAAGCTTATCCTACAATGAGCAGTTCTTC.